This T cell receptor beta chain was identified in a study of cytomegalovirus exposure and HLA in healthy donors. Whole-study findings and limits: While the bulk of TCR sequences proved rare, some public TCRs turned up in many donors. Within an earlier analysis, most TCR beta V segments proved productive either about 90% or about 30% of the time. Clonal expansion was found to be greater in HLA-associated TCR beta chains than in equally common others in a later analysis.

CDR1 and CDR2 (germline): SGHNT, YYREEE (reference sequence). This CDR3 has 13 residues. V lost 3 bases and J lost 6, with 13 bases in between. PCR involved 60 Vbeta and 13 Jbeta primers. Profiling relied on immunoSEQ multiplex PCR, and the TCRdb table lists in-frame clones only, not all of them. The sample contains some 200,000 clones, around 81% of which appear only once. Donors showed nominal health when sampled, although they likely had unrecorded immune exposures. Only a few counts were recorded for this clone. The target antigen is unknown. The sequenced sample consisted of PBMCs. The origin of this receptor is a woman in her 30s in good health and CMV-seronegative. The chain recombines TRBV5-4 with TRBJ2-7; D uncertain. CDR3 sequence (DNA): TGTGCCAGCAGCTCCCCCCCGGAGAGCGAGCAGTACTTC. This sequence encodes CASSSPPESEQYF. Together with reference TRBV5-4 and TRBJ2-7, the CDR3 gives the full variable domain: ETGVTQSPTHLIKTRGQQVTLRCSSQSGHNTVSWYQQALGQGPQFIFQYYREEENGRGNFPPRFSGLQFPNYSSELNVNALELDDSALYLCASSSPPESEQYFGPGTRLTVT.